This T cell receptor (beta chain) emerged from a study of cytomegalovirus exposure and HLA in healthy donors. As for the study in general: In an earlier analysis, 90 million to 130 million unique TCR beta sequences were found from some 180 million T cells. In terms of ancestry, the Caucasian-associated cluster contained about 81% of the approximately 420 genotyped donors. Findings of the study overall: The study assumed roughly uniform donor sequencing depth for presence/absence analyses.

In the PCR, 60 Vbeta and 13 Jbeta primers were used. Produced via immunoSEQ multiplex PCR; TCRdb's table is partial and in-frame only. The sample gives around 120,000 clones, roughly 83% of which show up once; 1% to 1.5% is in the top ten. Germline values: CDR1 ENHRY, CDR2 SYGVKD. Trimming cost V 6 bases and J 10 bases; bases outside gene matches: 8. CDR3 size: 13 residues. Comments on this clone: Its antigen is as yet unknown.

The rearrangement joins TRBV10-3 to TRBJ1-1; 10 nucleotides line up with TRBD1. Sequencing was carried out using PBMCs. The sequence derives from a girl between 2 and 10 years old in good health and CMV-seronegative. CDR3 DNA: TGTGCCATCAGGCCGGGACAGGGGAATGCAGCTTTCTTT. Translation: CAIRPGQGNAAFF.